Following are 2 T cell receptor beta chains from one sample sequenced in a study of shared clonotypes between healthy human individuals. The method was immunoSEQ multiplex PCR; TCRdb's version includes in-frame clones alone and lacks a portion of them. This sample yields millions of clones, of which more than 80% are seen a single time; roughly 0.14% belongs to the top ten. Sequenced sample: naive CD4+ T cells sorted from blood. As to subset: CD45RA+ positively selected. All receptors derive from a man in his late teens or twenties in good health.

The chain carries TRBV28 and TRBJ2-7; possible D gene TRBD1, 6 bases. Germline loops: CDR1 MDHEN, CDR2 SYDVKM. Trimming removed 2 bases from V and 12 bases from J, with 14 bases in between. The CDR3 runs to 12 residues. Here the CDR3 reads CASSLQGSRPYF. The CDR3 DNA is TGTGCCAGCAGTTTACAGGGGTCCCGTCCGTACTTC.

The V gene is TRBV6-5, the J gene TRBJ2-1, with 11 bases matching TRBD2. In germline, CDR1 is MNHEY, CDR2 SVGAGI. The CDR3 runs 14 residues. Losses at the gene ends were 7 bases for V and 7 bases for J; bases not matched to a gene: 6. CDR3 sequence reads: CASTLLAGVNEQFF. In nucleotides, the CDR3 is TGTGCCAGCACTTTACTAGCGGGAGTGAATGAGCAGTTCTTC.